This section outlines one TCR beta chain sequence together with its context. Its cognate antigen is unknown. The primer mix had 60 Vbeta and 13 Jbeta primers. Measured with immunoSEQ multiplex PCR; TCRdb has only the in-frame clones, and not every one. The sample comprises around 130,000 clones, roughly 80% of which are singletons, and 2% to 2.5% rests with the top ten. This sample stems from a study of cytomegalovirus exposure and HLA in healthy donors. Germline CDR1 SNHLY, CDR2 FYNNEI. Losses at the gene ends were 8 bases for V and 1 base for J; bases not matched to a gene: 1. The CDR3 length is 13 residues. Those who donated were healthy bone marrow donors. Points from the study as a whole: One variant, a missense change in DCLRE1C, was linked in a later analysis to TCR beta V- and J-gene trimming. The study flagged 150 to 200 TCR beta chains as cytomegalovirus-associated.

This TCR was recovered from a woman aged 40 to 49 in good health and CMV-seropositive. The rearrangement joins TRBV2 to TRBJ2-7, with 11 bases identical to TRBD1. Sequencing was carried out using PBMCs. CDR3 region: CASGTGGSYEQYF. The CDR3 nucleotides are TGTGCCAGCGGGACAGGGGGTTCCTACGAGCAGTACTTC.